Shown below are 30 T cell receptor beta chains from a single sample sequenced in a study of cytomegalovirus exposure and HLA in healthy donors. Primers for the PCR totalled 60 Vbeta and 13 Jbeta. Sequencing was performed with immunoSEQ multiplex PCR; in TCRdb, only in-frame clones are kept and a portion is missing. The repertoire holds 150,000 to 160,000 clones, with roughly 82% as singletons. Sequenced input: PBMCs. The receptors derive from a woman in her forties or fifties in good health and CMV-seropositive.

The rearrangement uses TRBV7-2 and TRBJ2-1; D is undetermined. With 1 base removed from V and 7 bases from J, the gap between germline ends came to 5 bases. This CDR3 has 12 amino acids. Per germline, CDR1 SGHTA and CDR2 FQGNSA. The CDR3 loop is CASSLVRNEQFF. CDR3 coding DNA: TGTGCCAGCAGCTTAGTACGGAATGAGCAGTTCTTC.

The chain carries TRBV7-2 and TRBJ1-2; no firm D call. Germline CDR1 SGHTA, CDR2 FQGNSA. The germline V and J ends were trimmed by 5 bases and 4 bases, with 11 bases remaining between them. The CDR3 has 13 residues. This chain's CDR3 is CASSATGGYGYTF. As DNA, the CDR3 is TGTGCCAGCAGCGCCACGGGAGGCTATGGCTACACCTTC.

In regard to this clone: One junction end does not reproduce the germline sequence, and a read error may be involved. J is TRBJ1-4 and V is TRBV6-6; D remains ambiguous. The CDR3 has 13 residues. CDR1 and CDR2 from the germline V gene are MNHNY and SVGAGI (reference sequence). CDR3 sequence reads: CASSYGPNEKLFF. DNA for the CDR3: TGTGCCAGCAGTTACGGTCCTAATGAAAAACTATTTTTT.

J is TRBJ2-1 and V is TRBV7-2; D uncertain. The CDR3 consists of 15 residues. V gave up 5 bases and J gave up 4 bases, with 15 bases separating them. Germline CDR1 SGHTA, CDR2 FQGNSA. The DNA for the CDR3 is TGTGCCAGCAGCCCCGCCGACTCCAAGTACAATGAGCAGTTCTTC. This encodes CASSPADSKYNEQFF.

The chain employs TRBV4-2 and TRBJ1-6, with D unresolved. CDR3 size: 20 residues. V shed 0 bases and J shed 0 bases, with 18 bases lying between them. In germline, CDR1 is LGHNA, CDR2 YNFKEQ. CDR3 protein: CASSQDIREPSSSYNSPLHF. CDR3 DNA: TGTGCCAGCAGCCAAGATATTAGGGAGCCGAGTAGCTCCTATAATTCACCCCTCCACTTT.

The genes are TRBV19 and TRBJ1-2, with no clear D. The germline V gene has CDR1 LNHDA and CDR2 SQIVND (reference sequence). The CDR3 sequence is 15 residues long. V was shortened by 3 bases and J by 3 bases, with 14 bases between the two germline ends. Here the CDR3 DNA reads TGTGCCAGTAGTATCAGACACCCCGGTGACTATGGCTACACCTTC. This encodes CASSIRHPGDYGYTF. The full variable domain, in which reference TRBV19 and TRBJ1-2 provide the parts outside the CDR3, is DGGITQSPKYLFRKEGQNVTLSCEQNLNHDAMYWYRQDPGQGLRLIYYSQIVNDFQKGDIAEGYSVSREKKESFPLTVTSAQKNPTAFYLCASSIRHPGDYGYTFGSGTRLTVV.

This clone was seen a few times. This sequence joins TRBV21-1 and TRBJ2-7; the listed D gene, TRBD2, was not tested against the DNA. TRBV21-1 is a documented pseudogene. This CDR3 is 13 amino acids long. Here the CDR3 reads CASSPLPGHEQYF. CDR3 in DNA: TGTGCCAGCAGCCCCCTGCCCGGTCACGAGCAGTACTTC.

This chain links TRBV6-1 with TRBJ1-6; tentative D call: TRBD1 (6 bases). Trimming cost V 2 bases and J 10 bases, with 15 bases left between them. Germline CDR1 is MNHNS and CDR2 is SASEGT. This CDR3 is built from 15 residues. The CDR3 DNA reads as TGTGCCAGCAGTGAAACACAGGGAGCCAAGTCACCCCTCCACTTT. Translated: CASSETQGAKSPLHF.

The chain recombines TRBV5-4 with TRBJ1-2; 7 nucleotides line up with TRBD1. Germline CDR1 SGHNT, CDR2 YYREEE (reference sequence). This CDR3 has 15 amino acids. The V segment lost 3 bases and the J segment 5 bases; nucleotides outside the gene matches: 10. The CDR3 region has the DNA TGTGCCAGCAGCTCGGGACAGCTTAACCTTTATGGCTACACCTTC. Residues: CASSSGQLNLYGYTF.

V is TRBV2 and J is TRBJ1-2; the D is unclear. This CDR3 is 13 amino acids long. From germline, CDR1 is SNHLY and CDR2 FYNNEI. The germline V and J ends were trimmed by 6 bases and 3 bases, with 11 bases remaining between them. The CDR3 nucleotides read TGTGCCAGCAGCCTATCCGGGGACTATGGCTACACCTTC. Protein: CASSLSGDYGYTF.

This clone has only a few counts. The V call is TRBV23-1, the J call TRBJ2-4, with a weak D call TRBD2 (5 bases). TRBV23-1 is an open reading frame, and its role is uncertain. Trimming cost V 10 bases and J 8 bases, with 18 bases left between them. The CDR3 sequence is 13 residues long. Written as DNA, the CDR3 is TGCGCCACATCGGGCCCCGGGGTGGACATTCAGTACTTC. The encoded protein is CATSGPGVDIQYF.

V usage is TRBV5-1 and J usage is TRBJ2-5; 7 bases align to TRBD2. The J call could be wrong; TRBJ2-7 is a better fit for the DNA end. Germline V lookup: CDR1 SGHRS, CDR2 YFSETQ. The CDR3 has 16 residues. CDR3 bases: TGCGCCAGCAGCTTGGGGGACGGGGGGAGCTCCTACGAGCAGTACTTC. Amino acids: CASSLGDGGSSYEQYF.

This chain connects TRBV2 to TRBJ2-3; 7 positions agree with TRBD2. From germline, CDR1 is SNHLY and CDR2 FYNNEI. V dropped 6 bases and J dropped 2; count of bases not matched to a gene: 8. The CDR3 covers 15 residues. The CDR3 DNA follows: TGTGCCAGCAGCCCAGATCTAGCGGACACAGATACGCAGTATTTT. Encoded protein: CASSPDLADTDTQYF.

This chain uses TRBV10-3 with TRBJ1-2; a possible D gene is TRBD1 (6 bases). V was trimmed by 0 bases and J by 0 bases, leaving 11 bases between them. The CDR3 sequence is 16 residues long. Germline CDR1 ENHRY, CDR2 SYGVKD. The CDR3 DNA follows: TGTGCCATCAGTGAGTCCGAGAGACAGGCTAACTATGGCTACACCTTC. Translation gives CAISESERQANYGYTF.

In nucleotides, the CDR3 is TGCGCCAGCAGCCATCCGGGACAGGGGGCCCCGGGGCAGTACTTC. This gives the protein CASSHPGQGAPGQYF. J is TRBJ2-7 and V is TRBV5-1; 12 positions match TRBD1. The CDR3 sequence is 15 residues long. V gave up 4 bases and J gave up 9 bases; unmatched junction bases: 11. Germline V gene lookup returns CDR1 SGHRS and CDR2 YFSETQ.

The chain is built from TRBV19 and TRBJ2-2, with D unresolved. Germline CDR1 LNHDA, CDR2 SQIVND (reference sequence). The CDR3 is made up of 11 amino acids. Trimming removed 3 bases at V and 6 bases at J, with 2 bases between. The CDR3 region has the DNA TGTGCCAGTAGTATCTCCGGGGAGCTGTTTTTT. It yields the protein CASSISGELFF.

The chain uses TRBV6-1 and TRBJ2-7, with 10 positions matching TRBD2. Germline CDR1 MNHNS, CDR2 SASEGT. The CDR3 has 14 amino acids. With 8 bases clipped from V and 4 bases from J, the junction kept 8 bases outside the gene matches. CDR3 sequence reads: CASLAGTSVYEQYF. Written as DNA, the CDR3 is TGTGCCAGCCTGGCCGGGACTAGCGTTTACGAGCAGTACTTC.

CDR3 residues: CASSLREQGFDEQFF. The CDR3 DNA follows: TGTGCCAGCAGCTTACGGGAACAGGGGTTCGATGAGCAGTTCTTC. This chain connects TRBV7-9 to TRBJ2-1; TRBD1 agrees at 7 bases. Per germline, CDR1 SEHNR and CDR2 FQNEAQ (reference sequence). The CDR3 has 15 residues. The V and J ends lost 2 bases and 8 bases, in that order; junction bases with no gene match: 9. The complete variable domain, with remaining parts taken from reference TRBV7-9 and TRBJ2-1, reads DTGVSQNPRHKITKRGQNVTFRCDPISEHNRLYWYRQTLGQGPEFLTYFQNEAQLEKSRLLSDRFSAERPKGSFSTLEIQRTEQGDSAMYLCASSLREQGFDEQFFGPGTRLTVL.

The genes are TRBV27 and TRBJ2-7, with D possibly TRBD1 on 5 matching bases. Per germline, CDR1 MNHEY and CDR2 SMNVEV (reference sequence). V lost 5 bases and J lost 0, with 14 bases in between. The CDR3 totals 15 residues. CDR3 sequence: CASSTSTGFSYEQYF. CDR3 sequence (DNA): TGTGCCAGCAGTACGAGTACAGGCTTCTCCTACGAGCAGTACTTC.

The J gene is TRBJ2-3, the V gene TRBV12-5; no firm D call. The CDR3 is made up of 12 amino acids. Germline V gives CDR1 LGHNT, CDR2 FRNRAP. The ends were cut back, 3 bases at V and 5 bases at J, with 6 bases in the middle. This chain's CDR3 is CASGFGQDTQYF. The CDR3 nucleotides read TGTGCTAGTGGTTTTGGGCAAGATACGCAGTATTTT. Full variable domain (remainder filled in from reference TRBV12-5 and TRBJ2-3): DARVTQTPRHKVTEMGQEVTMRCQPILGHNTVFWYRQTMMQGLELLAYFRNRAPLDDSGMPKDRFSAEMPDATLATLKIQPSEPRDSAVYFCASGFGQDTQYFGPGTRLTVL.

CDR3 sequence (DNA): TGTGCCAGTAGCCATCGGGGGGGGTACGAGCAGTACTTC. As protein: CASSHRGGYEQYF. The rearrangement links TRBV19 to TRBJ2-7; TRBD2 matches at 8 bases. CDR1 and CDR2 (germline): LNHDA, SQIVND (reference sequence). Unmatched junction bases numbered 5, after V lost 6 bases and J lost 4 bases. The CDR3 sequence is 13 residues long. Based on the CDR3 plus reference TRBV19 and TRBJ2-7, the full variable domain is DGGITQSPKYLFRKEGQNVTLSCEQNLNHDAMYWYRQDPGQGLRLIYYSQIVNDFQKGDIAEGYSVSREKKESFPLTVTSAQKNPTAFYLCASSHRGGYEQYFGPGTRLTVT.

The CDR3 nucleotides are TGTGCCAGCACAGGGCCGGGCGGCTACACCTTC. Translating it yields CASTGPGGYTF. The chain recombines TRBV6-1 with TRBJ1-2; D perhaps matches TRBD1 (5 bases). The CDR3 is 11 residues long. Germline V gene lookup returns CDR1 MNHNS and CDR2 SASEGT. Trimming took 7 bases from V and 8 from J, leaving 11 bases between them.

The gene calls are TRBV5-5 and TRBJ1-6; D gene unclear. CDR3 length: 14 residues. V lost 3 bases to trimming and J lost 5 bases, with 9 bases between them. Germline V gene lookup returns CDR1 SGHKS and CDR2 YYEKEE (reference sequence). The CDR3 sequence is CASSSLSHNSPLHF. CDR3 coding DNA: TGTGCCAGCAGCTCGTTGAGCCATAATTCACCCCTCCACTTT.

The J gene is TRBJ2-2, the V gene TRBV6-5, with 8 nucleotides matching TRBD1. Germline CDR1 is MNHEY and CDR2 is SVGAGI. V shed 5 bases and J 4 bases; nucleotides not matched to a gene: 6. The CDR3 has 15 amino acids. CDR3 nucleotides: TGTGCCAGCAGTCGTTGGACAGGGATCACCGGGGAGCTGTTTTTT. It yields the protein CASSRWTGITGELFF.

This rearrangement joins TRBV6-1 to TRBJ1-5; TRBD1 might be the D (6 bases). Trimming took 7 bases from V and 0 from J, leaving 13 bases between them. This CDR3 comprises 15 residues. The germline CDR1 and CDR2 sequences are MNHNS and SASEGT. The CDR3 DNA reads TGTGCCAGCAACCCGACAGGTGGTAGCAATCAGCCCCAGCATTTT. Its translation: CASNPTGGSNQPQHF.

The chain joins TRBV5-4 to TRBJ1-3; D may be TRBD1 (5 bases). In germline, CDR1 is SGHNT, CDR2 YYREEE (reference sequence). The CDR3 contains 16 residues. Trimming left V 5 bases short and J 0 bases short, with 15 bases between. The CDR3 region has the DNA TGTGCCAGCAGTGCACGGGACTCCAGCTCTGGAAACACCATATATTTT. Protein sequence: CASSARDSSSGNTIYF. Using reference TRBV5-4 and TRBJ1-3 for the parts outside the CDR3, the full variable domain is ETGVTQSPTHLIKTRGQQVTLRCSSQSGHNTVSWYQQALGQGPQFIFQYYREEENGRGNFPPRFSGLQFPNYSSELNVNALELDDSALYLCASSARDSSSGNTIYFGEGSWLTVV.

This clone was observed a single time. The rearrangement uses TRBV29-1 and TRBJ2-4; D is undetermined. The CDR3 has 14 amino acids. Looked up from germline, CDR1 is SQVTM and CDR2 is ANQGSEA. V gave up 5 bases and J gave up 1 base, with 12 bases separating them. CDR3 DNA sequence: TGCAGCGTTCGGTCCGGTGTGGCCAAAAACATTCAGTACTTC. Its translation is CSVRSGVAKNIQYF.

The V gene is TRBV28, the J gene TRBJ2-2, with D tentatively TRBD2 (6 bases). This CDR3 has 16 residues. Germline V gene data show CDR1 as MDHEN and CDR2 as SYDVKM. Trimming removed 3 bases from V and 0 bases from J, with 11 bases in between. The chain's CDR3 is CASSLTRGPNTGELFF. CDR3 coding DNA: TGTGCCAGCAGTTTGACGCGGGGCCCGAACACCGGGGAGCTGTTTTTT.

This clone has a single count. This sequence joins TRBV7-9 and TRBJ2-1; 8 nucleotides agree with TRBD1. The CDR3 runs to 15 residues. Germline V gene lookup returns CDR1 SEHNR and CDR2 FQNEAQ (reference sequence). V shed 5 bases and J 3 bases; nucleotides not matched to a gene: 6. The CDR3 is CASSPTGAGYNEQFF. The CDR3 DNA sequence: TGTGCCAGCAGCCCGACAGGGGCTGGCTACAATGAGCAGTTCTTC.

Points on this clone: Other DNA sequences in the sample encode the same CDR3. This chain links TRBV27 with TRBJ2-7; 10 bases align to TRBD1. The V and J ends lost 3 bases and 3 bases, in that order; junction bases with no gene match: 2. CDR1 is MNHEY and CDR2 is SMNVEV in the germline V gene (reference sequence). The CDR3 has 14 residues. The DNA of the CDR3 is TGTGCCAGCAGTTTCGGGACAGGGGACTACGAGCAGTACTTC. It encodes CASSFGTGDYEQYF.